Many counts were recorded for the clone carrying this T cell receptor beta chain. The CDR3 covers 14 residues. Germline CDR1 SGHDT, CDR2 YYEEEE. V dropped 4 bases and J dropped 11; count of bases not matched to a gene: 10. Data came from immunoSEQ multiplex PCR; TCRdb stores just in-frame clones and leaves some out. The sample has around 200,000 clones; 75% to 90% are singletons. The sample originates from a study of blood T cell repertoires in COVID-19. Study details: Collection of acute and convalescent COVID-19 samples took place in the United States, Italy and Spain.

The chain couples TRBV5-6 to TRBJ1-4; TRBD1 aligns across 8 bases. Specimen: peripheral blood. The clonotype comes from a woman aged 40 to 50 with COVID-19, enrolled during active disease. CDR3 sequence (DNA): TGTGCCAGCAGCGCGGACAGGGTCGTGGGGAAACTGTTTTTT. It translates to CASSADRVVGKLFF.